The rows below give T cell receptor beta chains drawn from one sample of a study of blood T cell repertoires in COVID-19. Data came from immunoSEQ multiplex PCR; TCRdb stores just in-frame clones and leaves some out. Of some 120,000 clones in the sample, more than 70% were seen once. Sequenced material: peripheral blood. These receptors came from an older woman with acute or convalescent COVID-19. Each CDR3 is given with its conserved first and last residue. A D gene is named only where the DNA matches it firmly. Part of the rows lack a size; the others show once, few, many or a class for expanded clones.

v_call,clone_size,j_call,d_call,cdr3_nt,cdr3_aa
TRBV5-1,NA,TRBJ2-5,TRBD1,TGCGCCAGCAGACCGGGACAGATCCAAGAGACCCAGTACTTC,CASRPGQIQETQYF
TRBV5-1,NA,TRBJ2-1,NA,TGCGCCAGCAGCCCGGTAGCACCGCTGGATGAGCAGTTCTTC,CASSPVAPLDEQFF
TRBV3-1/TRBV3-2,NA,TRBJ1-2,NA,TGTGCCAGCAGCCCCCAGGCTTCTTCCTATGGCTACACCTTC,CASSPQASSYGYTF
TRBV28,once,TRBJ1-2,NA,TGTGCCAGCAGTTTGTACGGGGGGTACGCTAACTATGGCTACACCTTC,CASSLYGGYANYGYTF
TRBV10-3,NA,TRBJ2-5,NA,TGTGCCATCAGTGATCAACAGGGCGAAGAGACCCAGTACTTC,CAISDQQGEETQYF
TRBV5-4,NA,TRBJ2-7,NA,TGTGCCAGCAGCTTGGGAGGTAGCCTCCAAGCGTACGAGCAGTACTTC,CASSLGGSLQAYEQYF
TRBV6-5,NA,TRBJ1-6,NA,TGTGCCAGCAGTTATTCCAGCGGGAATTCACCCCTCCACTTT,CASSYSSGNSPLHF
TRBV6-5,few,TRBJ2-5,NA,TGTGCCAGCAGAAGTGGGCAGGCGGCAGGGTCCCAGTACTTC,CASRSGQAAGSQYF
TRBV19,few,TRBJ1-1,TRBD1,TGTGCCAGTAGTGCTCGCCGACAGGGGAACACTGAAGCTTTCTTT,CASSARRQGNTEAFF
TRBV4-2,NA,TRBJ2-3,TRBD2,TGTGCCAGCAGCCGTCAAGCGGGAGGGCCTGAAGATACGCAGTATTTT,CASSRQAGGPEDTQYF
TRBV5-5,NA,TRBJ2-1,NA,TGTGCCAGCAGCCAGACTAGTTACAATGAGCAGTTCTTC,CASSQTSYNEQFF
TRBV3-1/TRBV3-2,NA,TRBJ2-1,TRBD2,TGTGCCAGCAGCCCAAGCGGGAGCTCCTACAATGAGCAGTTCTTC,CASSPSGSSYNEQFF
TRBV2,NA,TRBJ2-1,NA,TGTGCCAGCAGTGAAGCGCGAATCCTAGCAGGAGGCGATGAGCAGTTCTTC,CASSEARILAGGDEQFF
TRBV6-5,once,TRBJ1-1,NA,TGTGCCAGCAGTTACACGGGGAACACTGAAGCTTTCTTT,CASSYTGNTEAFF
TRBV11-2,NA,TRBJ1-4,TRBD1,TGTGCCAGCAGCTGGGGACAGGGTAAAGAAAAACTGTTTTTT,CASSWGQGKEKLFF
TRBV6-5,few,TRBJ2-1,NA,TGTGCCAGCACTAGCGACTCCTACAATGAGCAGTTCTTC,CASTSDSYNEQFF
TRBV6-5,NA,TRBJ1-1,NA,TGTGCCAGCACCGCCGGACAGCGGACTGAAGCTTTCTTT,CASTAGQRTEAFF
TRBV7-2,NA,TRBJ1-5,NA,TGTGCCAGCAGCTTAGCGAACGGGGGTGGGCCCCAGCATTTT,CASSLANGGGPQHF
TRBV5-5,NA,TRBJ2-3,TRBD2,TGTGCCAGCAGCTTGACCGGGAGGGGAAGCACAGATACGCAGTATTTT,CASSLTGRGSTDTQYF
TRBV15,NA,TRBJ1-1,NA,TGTGCCACCAGCAGAAAAGATGACAATCGAGCTTTCTTT,CATSRKDDNRAFF
TRBV5-4,NA,TRBJ1-1,NA,TGTGCCAGCAGCTTTACAGGGCCCCGCACGGAAGCTTTCTTT,CASSFTGPRTEAFF
TRBV19,NA,TRBJ1-4,NA,TGTGCCAGTAGTAACAGCCCTAATGAAAAACTGTTTTTT,CASSNSPNEKLFF
TRBV27,NA,TRBJ1-1,NA,TGTGCCAGCACGGGGGGGAACACTGAAGCTTTCTTT,CASTGGNTEAFF
TRBV3-1/TRBV3-2,NA,TRBJ2-3,TRBD2,TGTGCCAGCAGCCCGAGAGTAGCGGGAGATACGCAGTATTTT,CASSPRVAGDTQYF
TRBV11-2,NA,TRBJ2-1,TRBD1,TGTGCCAGCAGCTTATCGGGACAGACCTACAATGAGCAGTTCTTC,CASSLSGQTYNEQFF
TRBV18,NA,TRBJ2-4,TRBD1,TGTGCCAGCTCACCAAAGGGGACAGGGGGCCGAGACATTCAGTACTTC,CASSPKGTGGRDIQYF
TRBV2,NA,TRBJ2-5,NA,TGTGCCAGCAGACGGGGGGCACGGCAGGAGGTGCAGACCCAGTACTTC,CASRRGARQEVQTQYF
TRBV11-2,NA,TRBJ2-1,TRBD2,TGTGCCAGCAGCTCCCCTCGCGGGAGAGCCTACAATGAGCAGTTCTTC,CASSSPRGRAYNEQFF
TRBV2,NA,TRBJ2-1,NA,TGTGCCAGCAGTGAGGAGGTCAAGCAGTTCTTC,CASSEEVKQFF
TRBV28,NA,TRBJ1-1,NA,TGTGCCAGCAGTTTAATAGCGGGGGGGGTCCGACCTGAAGCTTTCTTT,CASSLIAGGVRPEAFF
TRBV12-3/TRBV12-4,NA,TRBJ2-1,NA,TGTGCCAGCACTACCGGGAATTTCAATGAGCAGTTCTTC,CASTTGNFNEQFF
TRBV3-1/TRBV3-2,NA,TRBJ2-1,NA,TGTGCCAGCAGCCAAGCGTCTAACAATGAGCAGTTCTTC,CASSQASNNEQFF
TRBV28,once,TRBJ1-2,NA,TGTGCCAGCAGTTCTAGTTTAAACTATGGCTACACCTTC,CASSSSLNYGYTF
TRBV7-2,once,TRBJ1-1,NA,TGTGCCAGCAGCTTAAATCGGGACACTTTTATGAACACTGAAGCTTTCTTT,CASSLNRDTFMNTEAFF
TRBV28,few,TRBJ2-3,TRBD2,TGTGCCAGCCTACTCGCGGGAGGTCCCACGTTCACAGATACGCAGTATTTT,CASLLAGGPTFTDTQYF
TRBV5-1,NA,TRBJ1-1,NA,TGCGCCAGCAGCGACGGGAGGTCTGAAGCTTTCTTT,CASSDGRSEAFF